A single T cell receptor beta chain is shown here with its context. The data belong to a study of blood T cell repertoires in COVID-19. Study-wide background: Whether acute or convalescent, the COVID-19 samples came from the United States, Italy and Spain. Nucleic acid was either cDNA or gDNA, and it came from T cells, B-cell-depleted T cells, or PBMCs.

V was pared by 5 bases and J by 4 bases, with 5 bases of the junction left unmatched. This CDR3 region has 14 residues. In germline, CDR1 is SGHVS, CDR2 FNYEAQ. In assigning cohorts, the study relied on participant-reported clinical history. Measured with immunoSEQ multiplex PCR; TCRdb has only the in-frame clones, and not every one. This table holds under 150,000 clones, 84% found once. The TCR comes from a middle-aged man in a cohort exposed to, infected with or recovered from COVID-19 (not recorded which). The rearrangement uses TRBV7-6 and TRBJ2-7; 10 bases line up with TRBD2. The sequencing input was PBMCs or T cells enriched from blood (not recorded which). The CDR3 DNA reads TGTGCCAGCAGCGCGGGTAGCGGGGGGTACGAGCAGTACTTC. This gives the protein CASSAGSGGYEQYF.